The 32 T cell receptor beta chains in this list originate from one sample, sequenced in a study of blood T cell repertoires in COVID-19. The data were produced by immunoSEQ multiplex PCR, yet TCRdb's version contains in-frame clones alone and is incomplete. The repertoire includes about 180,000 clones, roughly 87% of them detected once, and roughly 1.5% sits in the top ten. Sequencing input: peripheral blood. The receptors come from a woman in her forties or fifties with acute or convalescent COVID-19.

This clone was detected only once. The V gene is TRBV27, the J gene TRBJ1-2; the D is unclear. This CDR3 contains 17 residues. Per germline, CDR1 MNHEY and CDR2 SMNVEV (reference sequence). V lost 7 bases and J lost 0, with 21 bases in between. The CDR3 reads CASTRTSGVGSNYGYTF. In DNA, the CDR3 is TGTGCCAGCACCCGGACCTCCGGGGTAGGGTCTAACTATGGCTACACCTTC.

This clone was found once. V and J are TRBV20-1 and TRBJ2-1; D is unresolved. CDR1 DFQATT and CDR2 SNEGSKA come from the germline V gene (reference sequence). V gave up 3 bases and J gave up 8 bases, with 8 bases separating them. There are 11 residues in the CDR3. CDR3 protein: CSASLLDEQFF. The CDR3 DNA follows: TGCAGTGCTAGTCTCTTAGATGAGCAGTTCTTC.

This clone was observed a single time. The CDR3 coding sequence is TGTGCCAGCAGCGCCCGGGACAGCTCCTACGAGCAGTACTTC. Translating gives CASSARDSSYEQYF. The chain has TRBV5-5 and TRBJ2-7; TRBD1 agrees at 7 bases. The germline V gene encodes CDR1 SGHKS and CDR2 YYEKEE (reference sequence). With V trimmed by 4 bases and J by 0 bases, 4 bases remained unmatched. The CDR3 contains 14 residues.

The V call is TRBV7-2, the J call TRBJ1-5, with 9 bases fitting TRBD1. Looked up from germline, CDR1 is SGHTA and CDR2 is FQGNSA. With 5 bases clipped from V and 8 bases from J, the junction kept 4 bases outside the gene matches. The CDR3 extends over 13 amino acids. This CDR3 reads CASSVGQGKPQHF. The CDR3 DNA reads TGTGCCAGCAGCGTGGGACAGGGAAAGCCCCAGCATTTT. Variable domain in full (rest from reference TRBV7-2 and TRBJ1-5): GAGVSQSPSNKVTEKGKDVELRCDPISGHTALYWYRQSLGQGLEFLIYFQGNSAPDKSGLPSDRFSAERTGGSVSTLTIQRTQQEDSAVYLCASSVGQGKPQHFGDGTRLSIL.

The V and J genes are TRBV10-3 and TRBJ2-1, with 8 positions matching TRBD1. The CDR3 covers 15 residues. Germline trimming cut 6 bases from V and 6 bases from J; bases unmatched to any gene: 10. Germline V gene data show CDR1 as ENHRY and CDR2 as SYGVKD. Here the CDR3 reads CAISFSGQVGNEQFF. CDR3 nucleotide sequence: TGTGCCATCAGCTTTTCGGGACAGGTGGGCAATGAGCAGTTCTTC.

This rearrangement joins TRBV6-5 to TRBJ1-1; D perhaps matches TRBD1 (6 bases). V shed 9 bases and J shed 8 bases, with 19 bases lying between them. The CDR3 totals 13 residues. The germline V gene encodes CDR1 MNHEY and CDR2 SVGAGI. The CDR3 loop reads CASKEHTGSEAFF. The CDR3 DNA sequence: TGTGCCAGTAAAGAGCACACAGGGTCCGAAGCTTTCTTT.

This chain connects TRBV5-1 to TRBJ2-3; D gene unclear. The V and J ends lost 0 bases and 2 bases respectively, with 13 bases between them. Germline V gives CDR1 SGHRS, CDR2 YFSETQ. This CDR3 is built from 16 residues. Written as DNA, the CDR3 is TGCGCCAGCAGCTTGGGAACCCTACCCAACACAGATACGCAGTATTTT. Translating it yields CASSLGTLPNTDTQYF.

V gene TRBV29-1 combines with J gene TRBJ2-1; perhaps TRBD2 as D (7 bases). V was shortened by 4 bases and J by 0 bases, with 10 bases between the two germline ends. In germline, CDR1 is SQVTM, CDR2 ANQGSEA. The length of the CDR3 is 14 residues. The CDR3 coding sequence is TGCAGCGTTGCGAGGGGGGGCTCCTACAATGAGCAGTTCTTC. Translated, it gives CSVARGGSYNEQFF.

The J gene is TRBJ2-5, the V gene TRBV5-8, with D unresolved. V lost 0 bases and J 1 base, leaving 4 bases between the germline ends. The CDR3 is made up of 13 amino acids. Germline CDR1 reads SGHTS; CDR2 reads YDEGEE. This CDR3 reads CASSLGLQETQYF. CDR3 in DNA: TGTGCCAGCAGCTTGGGACTCCAAGAGACCCAGTACTTC.

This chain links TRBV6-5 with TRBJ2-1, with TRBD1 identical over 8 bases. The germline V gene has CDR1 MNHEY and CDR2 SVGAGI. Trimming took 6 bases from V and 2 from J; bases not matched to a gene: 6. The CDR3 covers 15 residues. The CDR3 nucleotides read TGTGCCAGCAGCATCGACAGGGGCACCTACAATGAGCAGTTCTTC. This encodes CASSIDRGTYNEQFF.

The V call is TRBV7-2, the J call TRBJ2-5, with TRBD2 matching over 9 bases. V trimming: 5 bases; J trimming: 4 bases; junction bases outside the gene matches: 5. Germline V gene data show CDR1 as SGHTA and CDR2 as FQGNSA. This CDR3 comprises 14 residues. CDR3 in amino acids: CASSPGTSTETQYF. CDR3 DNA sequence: TGTGCCAGCAGCCCGGGGACTAGCACAGAGACCCAGTACTTC.

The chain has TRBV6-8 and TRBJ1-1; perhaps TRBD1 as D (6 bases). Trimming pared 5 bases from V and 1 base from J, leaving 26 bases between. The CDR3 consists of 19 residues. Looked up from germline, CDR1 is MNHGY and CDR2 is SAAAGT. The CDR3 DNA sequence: TGTGCCAGCAGTCTACCCGCGGGAGGGGGGGAAAAGGCGAACACTGAAGCTTTCTTT. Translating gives CASSLPAGGGEKANTEAFF.

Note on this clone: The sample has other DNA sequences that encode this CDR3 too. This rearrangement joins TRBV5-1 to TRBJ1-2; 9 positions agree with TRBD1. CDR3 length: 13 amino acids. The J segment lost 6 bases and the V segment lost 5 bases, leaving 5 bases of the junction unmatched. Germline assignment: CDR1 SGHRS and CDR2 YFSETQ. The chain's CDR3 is CASSPGQGNGYTF. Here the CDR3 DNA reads TGCGCCAGCAGTCCCGGACAGGGGAATGGCTACACCTTC.

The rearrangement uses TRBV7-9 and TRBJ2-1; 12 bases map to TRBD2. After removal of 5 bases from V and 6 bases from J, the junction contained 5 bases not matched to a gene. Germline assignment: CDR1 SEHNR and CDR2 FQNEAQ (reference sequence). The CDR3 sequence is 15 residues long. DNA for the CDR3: TGTGCCAGCAGCCTACTAGCGGGAGGCTTCAATGAGCAGTTCTTC. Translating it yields CASSLLAGGFNEQFF. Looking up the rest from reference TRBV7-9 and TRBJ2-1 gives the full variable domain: DTGVSQNPRHKITKRGQNVTFRCDPISEHNRLYWYRQTLGQGPEFLTYFQNEAQLEKSRLLSDRFSAERPKGSFSTLEIQRTEQGDSAMYLCASSLLAGGFNEQFFGPGTRLTVL.

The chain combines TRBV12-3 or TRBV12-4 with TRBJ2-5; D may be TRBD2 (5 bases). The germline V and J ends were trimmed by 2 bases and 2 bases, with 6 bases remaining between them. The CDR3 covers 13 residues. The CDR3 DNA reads TGTGCCAGCAGTTTACGGGGACAAGAGACCCAGTACTTC. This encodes CASSLRGQETQYF.

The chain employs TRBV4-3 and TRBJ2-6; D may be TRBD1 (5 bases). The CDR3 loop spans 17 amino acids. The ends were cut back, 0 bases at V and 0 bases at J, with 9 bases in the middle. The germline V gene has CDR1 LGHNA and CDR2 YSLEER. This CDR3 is CASSQDVTGSGANVLTF. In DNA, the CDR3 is TGCGCCAGCAGCCAAGATGTTACAGGCTCTGGGGCCAACGTCCTGACTTTC.

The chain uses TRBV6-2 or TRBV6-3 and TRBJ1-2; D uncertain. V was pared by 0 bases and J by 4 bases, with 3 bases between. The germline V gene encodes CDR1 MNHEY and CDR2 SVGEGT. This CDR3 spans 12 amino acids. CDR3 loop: CASSYSSYGYTF. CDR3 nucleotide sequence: TGTGCCAGCAGTTACTCGAGCTATGGCTACACCTTC.

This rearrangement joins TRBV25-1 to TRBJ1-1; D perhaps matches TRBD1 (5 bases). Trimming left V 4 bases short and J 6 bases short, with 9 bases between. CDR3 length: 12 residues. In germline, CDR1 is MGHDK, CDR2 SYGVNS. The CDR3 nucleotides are TGTGCCAGCAGTGGCGGGACTGCTGAAGCTTTCTTT. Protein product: CASSGGTAEAFF.

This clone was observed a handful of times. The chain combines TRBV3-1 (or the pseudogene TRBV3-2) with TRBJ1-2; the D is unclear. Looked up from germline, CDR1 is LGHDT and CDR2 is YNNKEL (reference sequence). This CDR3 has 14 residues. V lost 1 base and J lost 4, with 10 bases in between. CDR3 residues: CASSQVPEAYGYTF. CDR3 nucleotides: TGTGCCAGCAGCCAAGTACCGGAGGCCTATGGCTACACCTTC.

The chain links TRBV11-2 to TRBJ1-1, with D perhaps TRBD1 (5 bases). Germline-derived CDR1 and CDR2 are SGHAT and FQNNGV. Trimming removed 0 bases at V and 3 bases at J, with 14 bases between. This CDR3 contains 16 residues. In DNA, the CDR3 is TGTGCCAGCAGCTTAGATTGGTCGGTGACAGACACTGAAGCTTTCTTT. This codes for CASSLDWSVTDTEAFF.

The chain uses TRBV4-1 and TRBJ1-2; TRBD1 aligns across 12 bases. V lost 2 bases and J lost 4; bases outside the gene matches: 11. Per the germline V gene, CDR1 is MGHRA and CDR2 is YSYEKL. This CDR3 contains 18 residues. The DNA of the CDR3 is TGCGCCAGCAGCCAACTTGGGACAGGGGGCTCCCCCTTCTATGGCTACACCTTC. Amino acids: CASSQLGTGGSPFYGYTF.

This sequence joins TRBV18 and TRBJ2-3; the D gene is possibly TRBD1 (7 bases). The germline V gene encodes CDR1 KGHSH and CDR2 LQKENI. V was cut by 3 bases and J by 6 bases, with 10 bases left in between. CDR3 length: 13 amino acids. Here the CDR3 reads CASSPAGGDTQYF. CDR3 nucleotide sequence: TGTGCCAGCTCACCTGCAGGGGGGGATACGCAGTATTTT.

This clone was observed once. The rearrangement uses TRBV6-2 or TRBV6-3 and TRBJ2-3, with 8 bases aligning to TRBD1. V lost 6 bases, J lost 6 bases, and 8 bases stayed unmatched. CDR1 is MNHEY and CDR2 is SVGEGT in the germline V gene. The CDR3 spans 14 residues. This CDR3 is CASSPQGAKDTQYF. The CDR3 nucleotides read TGTGCCAGCAGCCCGCAGGGGGCGAAGGATACGCAGTATTTT.

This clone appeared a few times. The CDR3 spells CASSLSGTGVYGYTF. The CDR3 region has the DNA TGTGCCAGCAGCTTATCCGGGACAGGGGTCTATGGCTACACCTTC. The rearrangement links TRBV7-9 to TRBJ1-2; 10 positions agree with TRBD1. The V gene end was trimmed by 2 bases and the J gene end by 4 bases; junction bases not matched to a gene: 4. The CDR3 contains 15 residues. The germline V gene has CDR1 SEHNR and CDR2 FQNEAQ (reference sequence).

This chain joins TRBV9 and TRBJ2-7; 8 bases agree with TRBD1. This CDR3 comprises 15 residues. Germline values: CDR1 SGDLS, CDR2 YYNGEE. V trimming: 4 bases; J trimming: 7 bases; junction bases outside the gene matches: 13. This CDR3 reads CASSPEDRASGEQYF. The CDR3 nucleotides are TGTGCCAGCAGCCCAGAGGACAGGGCGTCGGGGGAGCAGTACTTC.

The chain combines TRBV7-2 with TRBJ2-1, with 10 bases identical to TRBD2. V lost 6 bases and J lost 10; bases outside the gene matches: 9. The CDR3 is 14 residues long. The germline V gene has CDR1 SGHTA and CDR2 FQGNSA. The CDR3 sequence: CASSPSGSPGEQFF. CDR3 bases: TGTGCCAGCAGTCCTAGCGGGAGCCCGGGGGAGCAGTTCTTC.

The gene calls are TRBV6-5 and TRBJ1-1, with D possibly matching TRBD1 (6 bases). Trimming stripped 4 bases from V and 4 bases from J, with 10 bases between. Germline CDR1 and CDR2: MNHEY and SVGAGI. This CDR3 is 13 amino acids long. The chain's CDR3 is CASSSHRATEAFF. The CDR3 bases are TGTGCCAGCAGTTCCCACAGGGCCACTGAAGCTTTCTTT.

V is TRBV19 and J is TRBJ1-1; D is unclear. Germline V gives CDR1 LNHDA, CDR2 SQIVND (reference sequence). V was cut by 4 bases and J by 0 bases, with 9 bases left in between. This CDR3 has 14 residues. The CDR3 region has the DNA TGTGCCAGTAGTAGGCGGCGGGTGAACACTGAAGCTTTCTTT. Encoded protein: CASSRRRVNTEAFF.

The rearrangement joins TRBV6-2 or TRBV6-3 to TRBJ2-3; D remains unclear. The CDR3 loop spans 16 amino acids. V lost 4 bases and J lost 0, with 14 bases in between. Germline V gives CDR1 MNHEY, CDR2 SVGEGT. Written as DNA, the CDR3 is TGTGCCAGCAGTTCCCCGTATGACTTGAGCACAGATACGCAGTATTTT. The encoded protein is CASSSPYDLSTDTQYF.

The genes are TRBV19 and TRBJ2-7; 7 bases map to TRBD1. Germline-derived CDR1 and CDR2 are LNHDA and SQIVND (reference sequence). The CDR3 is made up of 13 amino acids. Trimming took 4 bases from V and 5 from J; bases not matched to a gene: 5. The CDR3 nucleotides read TGTGCCAGTAGTAACAGGGGTGGCGACGAGCAGTACTTC. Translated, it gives CASSNRGGDEQYF.

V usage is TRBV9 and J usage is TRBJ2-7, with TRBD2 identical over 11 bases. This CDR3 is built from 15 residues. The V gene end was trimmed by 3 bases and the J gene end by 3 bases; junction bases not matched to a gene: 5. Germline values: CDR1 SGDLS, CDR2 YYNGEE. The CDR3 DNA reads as TGTGCCAGCAGCGAATCGACTAGCGGGATCTACGAGCAGTACTTC. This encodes CASSESTSGIYEQYF. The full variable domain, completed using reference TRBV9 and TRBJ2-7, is DSGVTQTPKHLITATGQRVTLRCSPRSGDLSVYWYQQSLDQGLQFLIQYYNGEERAKGNILERFSAQQFPDLHSELNLSSLELGDSALYFCASSESTSGIYEQYFGPGTRLTVT.

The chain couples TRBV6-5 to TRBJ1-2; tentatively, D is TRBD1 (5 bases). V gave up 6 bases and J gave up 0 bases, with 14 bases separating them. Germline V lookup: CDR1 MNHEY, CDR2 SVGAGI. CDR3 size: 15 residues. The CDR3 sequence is CASRARRTTNYGYTF. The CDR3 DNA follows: TGTGCCAGCAGGGCAAGAAGGACAACTAACTATGGCTACACCTTC.